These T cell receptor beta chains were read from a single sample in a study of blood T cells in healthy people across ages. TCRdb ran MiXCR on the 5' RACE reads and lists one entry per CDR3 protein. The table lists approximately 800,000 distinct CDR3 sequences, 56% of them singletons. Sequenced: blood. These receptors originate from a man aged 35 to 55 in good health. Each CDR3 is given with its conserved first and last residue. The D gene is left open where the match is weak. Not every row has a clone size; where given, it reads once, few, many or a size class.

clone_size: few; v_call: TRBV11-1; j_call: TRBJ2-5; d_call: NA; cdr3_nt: TGTGCCAGCAGCTTTGGAGGTACTAGGGAGACCCAGTACTTC; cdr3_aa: CASSFGGTRETQYF
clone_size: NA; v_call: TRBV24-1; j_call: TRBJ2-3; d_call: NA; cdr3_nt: TGTGCCACCAGTGATTTTGTCGTAGCGGATGGCACAGATACGCAGTATTTT; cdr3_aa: CATSDFVVADGTDTQYF
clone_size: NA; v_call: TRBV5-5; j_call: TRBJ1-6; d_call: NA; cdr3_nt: TGTGCCAGCAGCTTGACGAGCTCCTATAATTCACCCCTCCACTTT; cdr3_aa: CASSLTSSYNSPLHF
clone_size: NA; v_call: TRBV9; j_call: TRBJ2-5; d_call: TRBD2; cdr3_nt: TGTGCCAGCAGCGTTATGGCGGGGGGGCGACAAGAGACCCAGTACTTC; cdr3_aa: CASSVMAGGRQETQYF
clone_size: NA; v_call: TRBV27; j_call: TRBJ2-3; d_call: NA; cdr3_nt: TGTGCCAGCAGTGACCCTGGGGATCCCACAGATACGCAGTATTTT; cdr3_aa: CASSDPGDPTDTQYF
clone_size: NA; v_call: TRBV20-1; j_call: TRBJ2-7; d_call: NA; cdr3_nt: TGCGGTGCTAGTCGATCGGGGTCAGTCTACGAGCAGTACTTC; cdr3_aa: CGASRSGSVYEQYF
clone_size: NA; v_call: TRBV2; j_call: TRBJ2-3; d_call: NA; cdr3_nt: TGTGCCAGCAAATACCGGACCTCCCGAGATACGCAGTATTTT; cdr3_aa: CASKYRTSRDTQYF
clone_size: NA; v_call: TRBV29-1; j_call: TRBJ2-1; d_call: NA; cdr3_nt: TGCAGCGTTGAAGCCAACAGGGACAATGAGCAGTTCTTC; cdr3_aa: CSVEANRDNEQFF
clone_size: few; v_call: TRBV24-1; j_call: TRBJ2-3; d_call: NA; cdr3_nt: TGTGCCACCAGTAACTTGGATACGCAGTATTTT; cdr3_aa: CATSNLDTQYF
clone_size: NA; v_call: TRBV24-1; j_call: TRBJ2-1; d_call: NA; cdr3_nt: TGTGCCACCAGCGAACTTTCGGGAGAGGAAGGGGTAAATGAGCAGTTCTTC; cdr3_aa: CATSELSGEEGVNEQFF
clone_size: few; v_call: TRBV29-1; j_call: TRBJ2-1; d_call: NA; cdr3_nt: TGCAGCGTTGAACGGGCAGGTCCAACTAATGAGCAGTTCTTC; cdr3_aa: CSVERAGPTNEQFF
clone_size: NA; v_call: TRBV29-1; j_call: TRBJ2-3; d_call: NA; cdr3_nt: TGCAGCGTTCATCGATCAGGCACAGATACGCGGTATTTT; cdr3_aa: CSVHRSGTDTRYF
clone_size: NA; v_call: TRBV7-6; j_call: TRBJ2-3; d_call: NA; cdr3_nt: TGTGCCAGCAGCGAAACTAGGGGCACAGATACGCAGTATTTT; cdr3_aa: CASSETRGTDTQYF
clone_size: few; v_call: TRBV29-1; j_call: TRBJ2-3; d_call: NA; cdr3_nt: TGCAGCGTTGAGCACTTGACGGATACGCAGTATTTT; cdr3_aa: CSVEHLTDTQYF
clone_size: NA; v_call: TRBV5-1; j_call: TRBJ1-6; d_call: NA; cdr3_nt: TGCGCCAGCAGCTCTTCAGGGGATTCACCCCTCCACTTT; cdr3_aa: CASSSSGDSPLHF
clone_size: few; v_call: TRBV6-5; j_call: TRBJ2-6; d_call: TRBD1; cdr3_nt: TGTGCCAGCAGCGGGACAGCTGGGGCCAACGTCCTGACTTTC; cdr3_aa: CASSGTAGANVLTF
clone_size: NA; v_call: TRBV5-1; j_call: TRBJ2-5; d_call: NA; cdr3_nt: TGCGCCAGCAGCTTGCGTAACGAGTTGGAGACCCAGTACTTC; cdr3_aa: CASSLRNELETQYF
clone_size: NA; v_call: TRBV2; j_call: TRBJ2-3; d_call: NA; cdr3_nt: TGTGCCAGTCGGGGGGCCGAAGATACGCAGTATTTT; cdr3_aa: CASRGAEDTQYF
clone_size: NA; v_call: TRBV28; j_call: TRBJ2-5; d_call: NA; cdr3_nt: TGTGCCAGCAGTCGCCCCTCCGGATCTCCAGAGACCCAGTACTTC; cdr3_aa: CASSRPSGSPETQYF
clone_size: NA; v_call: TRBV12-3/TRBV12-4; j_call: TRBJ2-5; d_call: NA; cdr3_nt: TGTGCCAGCAGCCGTAGCGGAGCCCAAGAGACCCAGTACTTC; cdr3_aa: CASSRSGAQETQYF
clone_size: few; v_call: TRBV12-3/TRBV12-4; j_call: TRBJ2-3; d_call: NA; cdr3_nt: TGTGCCAGCAGTTTTTGGGGATTCACAGATACGCAGTATTTT; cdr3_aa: CASSFWGFTDTQYF
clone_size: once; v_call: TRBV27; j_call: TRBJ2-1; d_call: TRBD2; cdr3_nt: TGTGCCAGCTGTCGATCTAGCGGGAGCTCCTACAATGAGCAGTTCTTC; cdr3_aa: CASCRSSGSSYNEQFF
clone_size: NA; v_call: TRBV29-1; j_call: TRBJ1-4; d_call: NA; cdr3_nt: TGCAGCGTTGAAGATCGGGAGGGGGTCGGAGAAAAACTGTTTTTT; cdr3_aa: CSVEDREGVGEKLFF
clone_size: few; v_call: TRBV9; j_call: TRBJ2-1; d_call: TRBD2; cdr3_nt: TGTGCCAGCAGCGCATCCCGACTAGCGGGAGTCATCAATGAGCAGTTCTTC; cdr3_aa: CASSASRLAGVINEQFF
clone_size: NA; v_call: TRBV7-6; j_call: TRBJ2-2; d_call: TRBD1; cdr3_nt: TGTGCCAGCAGGGATAAGGACAGGGGGCCCGGGGAGCTGTTTTTT; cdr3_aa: CASRDKDRGPGELFF
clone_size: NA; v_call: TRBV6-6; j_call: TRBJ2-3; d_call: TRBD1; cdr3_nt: TGTGCCAGCAGCACCGGGACAGGCCTCACAGATACGCAGTATTTT; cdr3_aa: CASSTGTGLTDTQYF
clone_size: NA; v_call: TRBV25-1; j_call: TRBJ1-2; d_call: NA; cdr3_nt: TGTGCTAGCACCCCTGCAGGTACGGGGTATGGCTACACCTTC; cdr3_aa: CASTPAGTGYGYTF
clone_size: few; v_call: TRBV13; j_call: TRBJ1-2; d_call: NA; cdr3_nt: TGTGCCAGCAGCCGACCCCCGGACAGTAACAGCTACACCTTC; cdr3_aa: CASSRPPDSNSYTF
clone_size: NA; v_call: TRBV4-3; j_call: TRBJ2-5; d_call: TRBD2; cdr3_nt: TGCGCCAGCAGCCAAGAATCCGGACTAGGGTCGGAGACCCAGTACTTC; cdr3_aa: CASSQESGLGSETQYF
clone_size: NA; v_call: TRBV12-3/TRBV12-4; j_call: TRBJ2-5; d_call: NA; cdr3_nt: TGTGCCAGCACCCAACGAGAGACCCAGTACTTC; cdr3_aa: CASTQRETQYF
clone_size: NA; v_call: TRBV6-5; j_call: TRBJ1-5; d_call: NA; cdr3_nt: TGTGCCAGCAGGGAAAGGCTCGATAGCAATCAGCCCCAGCATTTT; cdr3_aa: CASRERLDSNQPQHF
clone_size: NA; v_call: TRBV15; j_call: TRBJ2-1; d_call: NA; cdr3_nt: TGTGCCACCAGCAGAGATTTAGCCAGCTCCTACAATGAGCAGTTCTTC; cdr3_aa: CATSRDLASSYNEQFF
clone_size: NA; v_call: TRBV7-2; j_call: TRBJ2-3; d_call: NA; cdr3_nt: TGTGCCAGCAGCAGAAAACCCACAGATACGCAGTATTTT; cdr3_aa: CASSRKPTDTQYF
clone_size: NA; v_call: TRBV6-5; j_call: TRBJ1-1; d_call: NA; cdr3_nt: TGTGCCAGCCAGGCGGGCGAGAGCCCGCGAGCTTTCTTT; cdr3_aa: CASQAGESPRAFF
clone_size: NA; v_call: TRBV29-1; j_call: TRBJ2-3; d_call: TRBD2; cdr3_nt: TGCAGCCTTCGGGTAGCGGGCTTTTCTATAACTAGCACAGATACGCAGTATTTT; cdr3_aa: CSLRVAGFSITSTDTQYF
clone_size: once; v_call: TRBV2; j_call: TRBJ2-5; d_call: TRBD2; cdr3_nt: TGTGCCAGCAGTGAACTACGAGGGAGGGGAGAGACCCAGTACTTC; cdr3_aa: CASSELRGRGETQYF
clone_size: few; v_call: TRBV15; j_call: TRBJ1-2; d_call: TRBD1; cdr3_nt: TGTGCCACCAGCAGAGATAGGACAGGGGATGGCTACACCTTC; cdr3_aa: CATSRDRTGDGYTF
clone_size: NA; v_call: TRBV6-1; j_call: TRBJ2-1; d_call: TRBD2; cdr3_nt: TGTGCCAGCAGGAAGGGACTAGCGGGACCCAGCTCCTACAATGAGCAGTTCTTC; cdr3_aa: CASRKGLAGPSSYNEQFF
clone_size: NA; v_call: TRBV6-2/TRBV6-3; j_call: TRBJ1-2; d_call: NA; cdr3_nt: TGTGCCAGCGGGGTCAAGTTAAACTATGGCTACACCTTC; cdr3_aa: CASGVKLNYGYTF
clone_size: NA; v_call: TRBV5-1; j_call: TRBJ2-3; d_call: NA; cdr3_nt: TGCGCCAGCAGCGTTAGCATGCCCAGCACAGATACGCAGTATTTT; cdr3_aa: CASSVSMPSTDTQYF
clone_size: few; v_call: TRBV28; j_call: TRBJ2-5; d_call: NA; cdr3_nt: TGTGCCAGCAGCTACAGCCACCAAGAGACCCAGTACTTC; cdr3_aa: CASSYSHQETQYF
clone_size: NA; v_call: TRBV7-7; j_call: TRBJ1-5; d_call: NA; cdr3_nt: TGTGCCAGCAGCTTAGAAAAAGGGGGAGGAACCGAGCAGCCCCAGCATTTT; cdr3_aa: CASSLEKGGGTEQPQHF
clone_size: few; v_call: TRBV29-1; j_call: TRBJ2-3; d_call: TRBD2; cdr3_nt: TGCAGCGTGTTGACTAGCGGGAGGGCTGGTGCAGATACGCAGTATTTT; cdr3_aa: CSVLTSGRAGADTQYF
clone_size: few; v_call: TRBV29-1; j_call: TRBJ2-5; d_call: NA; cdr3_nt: TGCAGCGCCGCGACAGTGGGAGGTACCCAGTACTTC; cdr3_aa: CSAATVGGTQYF
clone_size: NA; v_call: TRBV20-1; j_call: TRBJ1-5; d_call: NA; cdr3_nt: TGCAGGGCTAGAGACGCAAATCAGCCCCAGCATTTT; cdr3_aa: CRARDANQPQHF
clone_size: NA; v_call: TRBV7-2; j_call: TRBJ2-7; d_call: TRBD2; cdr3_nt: TGTGCCAGCAGCTTAAGGTTGGGGACTAGCGGGAGCTCCTACGAGCAGTACTTC; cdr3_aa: CASSLRLGTSGSSYEQYF
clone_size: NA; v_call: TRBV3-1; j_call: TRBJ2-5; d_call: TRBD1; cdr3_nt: TGTGCCAGCAGCCAAGGAGGGGGACAGGGCATTCTTGAGCAGTACTTC; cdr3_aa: CASSQGGGQGILEQYF
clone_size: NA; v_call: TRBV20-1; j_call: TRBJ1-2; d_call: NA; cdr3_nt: TGCAGTGGGGGAACCCTCCAACGGGATGGCTACACCTTC; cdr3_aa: CSGGTLQRDGYTF
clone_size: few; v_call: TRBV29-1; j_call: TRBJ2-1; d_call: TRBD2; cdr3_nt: TGCAGCGTTGAGGGGGGGGTCCTCAAAAGCTCCTACAATGAGCAGTTCTTC; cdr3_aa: CSVEGGVLKSSYNEQFF
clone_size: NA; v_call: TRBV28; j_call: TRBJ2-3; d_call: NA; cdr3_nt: TGTGCCAGCAGTTGGGGAGGACAGGGACTAGTAACTCGTACGCAGTATTTT; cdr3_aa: CASSWGGQGLVTRTQYF
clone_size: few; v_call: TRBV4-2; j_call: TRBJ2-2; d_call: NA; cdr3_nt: TGTGCCAGCAGCCAAGACAGGGGACTCAACACCGGGGAGCTGTTTTTT; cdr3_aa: CASSQDRGLNTGELFF
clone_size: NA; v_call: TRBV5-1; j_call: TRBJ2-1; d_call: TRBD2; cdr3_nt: TGCGCCAGCAGCTTGGGTCTCGGGGGGGGCCGAAATGAGCAGTTCTTC; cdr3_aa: CASSLGLGGGRNEQFF
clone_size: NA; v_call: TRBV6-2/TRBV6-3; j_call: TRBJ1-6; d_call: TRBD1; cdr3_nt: TGTGCCAGCAGTTCAGACCCACCGGGACAGGGTCGATCACCCCTCCACTTT; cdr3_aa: CASSSDPPGQGRSPLHF